Following are 5 T cell receptor beta chains from one sample sequenced in a study of T cells in Graves' hyperthyroidism and ophthalmopathy. The source material, RNA transcripts, was used to amplify TCR beta CDR3 regions. RT-PCR in the first round (using the HTBI primer set) targeted the TCR CDR3. Via MiXCR, TCRdb re-called the multiplex PCR reads, giving one row per CDR3 protein. The sample lists approximately 320,000 distinct CDR3 sequences, about 15% occurring once. Sequenced: blood. The origin of the receptors is a man aged 25 to 40 with Graves' hyperthyroidism.

V gene TRBV7-2 combines with J gene TRBJ2-5, with 10 bases aligning to TRBD2. The germline CDR1 and CDR2 sequences are SGHTA and FQGNSA. Germline trimming cut 4 bases from V and 4 bases from J; bases unmatched to any gene: 6. The length of the CDR3 is 15 residues. CDR3 sequence (DNA): TGTGCCAGCAGCTCTCTAGCGGGAGCCCCAGAGACCCAGTACTTC. The encoded protein is CASSSLAGAPETQYF.

This clonotype was observed many times. The V call is TRBV12-3 or TRBV12-4, the J call TRBJ1-2; no reliable D call. V lost 2 bases and J 0 bases, leaving 7 bases between the germline ends. The CDR3 covers 14 residues. The CDR3 DNA reads as TGTGCCAGCAGTTTACGCCAGGCTAACTATGGCTACACCTTC. Encoded protein: CASSLRQANYGYTF.

This clonotype was counted between two and nine times. The J gene is TRBJ2-4, the V gene TRBV9; D is tentatively TRBD1 or TRBD2 (6 bases each). CDR1 is SGDLS, CDR2 YYNGEE, per germline. This CDR3 is built from 15 residues. V lost 2 bases and J 7 bases, leaving 16 bases between the germline ends. Written as DNA, the CDR3 is TGTGCCAGCAGCGTCCTAGCCGGAGGGGGGAACATTCAGTACTTC. This encodes CASSVLAGGGNIQYF.

The genes are TRBV5-4 and TRBJ2-4; D may match TRBD1 or TRBD2 (5 bases each). V was pared by 2 bases and J by 0 bases, with 12 bases between. The germline gives CDR1 SGHNT, CDR2 YYREEE (reference sequence). CDR3 length equals 16 residues. The CDR3: CASSLVTGLAKNIQYF. CDR3 nucleotide sequence: TGTGCCAGCAGCTTAGTTACGGGGCTAGCCAAAAACATTCAGTACTTC.

V usage is TRBV12-3 or TRBV12-4 and J usage is TRBJ1-1; no clear D gene. With 5 bases removed from V and 3 bases from J, the gap between germline ends came to 10 bases. The CDR3 has 13 residues. The DNA of the CDR3 is TGTGCCAGCAGTCCCTCCGGACACACTGAAGCTTTCTTT. Translated, it gives CASSPSGHTEAFF.